What follows describes a single T cell receptor (beta chain). The sample is drawn from a study of blood T cell repertoires in COVID-19. Across the study: PBMCs, B-cell-depleted T cells, or T cells provided the cDNA or gDNA that made up the material.

The CDR3 runs to 16 residues. Germline assignment: CDR1 LNHDA and CDR2 SQIVND (reference sequence). The J segment lost 6 bases and the V segment lost 2 bases, leaving 10 bases of the junction unmatched. In the authors' workflow: Amplified reference gene primers provided the basis for estimating nucleated cell counts. TCRdb's copy holds only in-frame clones and misses some; the assay was immunoSEQ multiplex PCR. The V and J calls and the clone size are those of that table, but D and trimming were determined from the DNA. The sample holds fewer than 350,000 clones; approximately 90% are singletons and the top ten take about 4.6%.

The V gene is TRBV19, the J gene TRBJ1-2; 9 nucleotides match TRBD1. The sequencing sample was made of peripheral blood. This sequence originates from a man in his forties or fifties with acute or convalescent COVID-19. For the CDR3, the DNA is TGTGCCAGTAGTATACTAAATGCGGGACAGGGCGATGGCTACACCTTC. This translates into CASSILNAGQGDGYTF.